The present entry profiles one T cell receptor beta chain with its context. Profiling relied on immunoSEQ multiplex PCR, and the TCRdb table lists in-frame clones only, not all of them. There are 70,000 or so clones in the sample; approximately 98% occur only once, and around 0.2% lies in the top ten. These data are taken from a study of technical replicates of blood from a few donors. Germline V lookup: CDR1 MNHEY, CDR2 SVGAGI. The CDR3 runs 14 residues. V lost 8 bases, J lost 0 bases, and 6 bases stayed unmatched. The sequenced material came from T cells isolated from PBMCs. The chain employs TRBV6-5 and TRBJ2-7, with 8 nucleotides matching TRBD2. This sequence originates from a human donor in good health. CDR3 bases: TGTGCCAGCTCACAGCGGGGGAGCTCCTACGAGCAGTACTTC. It yields the protein CASSQRGSSYEQYF.